This T cell receptor beta chain was found in a study of T cells in Graves' hyperthyroidism and ophthalmopathy. Notes on the study in general: Ophthalmopathy, which appeared later, was predicted by the model a median around 6.9 months before onset. In the blood, most expanded thyroid clonotypes above 0.001 appeared as well.

As for this clonotype: No antigen is known for it.

The study enrolled patients aged 18 to 65 with newly diagnosed hyperthyroidism of under 2 months' duration. Diagnosis rested on symptoms, serum thyroxine and TRAb, thyroid ultrasound, and orbital computed tomography. There were TCR beta CDR3 regions amplified from RNA transcripts. During a first-round RT-PCR of the TCR CDR3, the HTBI primer set was used. Each CDR3 protein gets one entry after TCRdb re-called the multiplex PCR reads with MiXCR. The data show about 210,000 distinct CDR3 sequences, 17% seen once. Material for sequencing was blood. The receptor was derived from a man in his fifties or sixties with Graves' hyperthyroidism.

The CDR3 DNA reads as TGTGCCATCAGTGGACAGGGGAGGCGCACAGATACGCAGTATTTT. Protein: CAISGQGRRTDTQYF. The J gene is TRBJ2-3, the V gene TRBV10-3; 8 bases match TRBD1. Germline V gene sequence: CDR1 ENHRY, CDR2 SYGVKD. CDR3 length equals 15 residues. V shed 4 bases and J 1 base; nucleotides not matched to a gene: 4.